This T cell receptor beta chain was obtained from a study of blood T cell repertoires in COVID-19. For the study at large: In each case, the material was cDNA or gDNA derived from T cells, B-cell-depleted T cells, or PBMCs.

In the authors' workflow: It was from reference gene primer amplification that nucleated cell counts were estimated. Assay: immunoSEQ multiplex PCR; the TCRdb copy retains only in-frame clones and omits some. V and J calls and clone size are those listed in that table; D and trimming were worked out from the DNA. The table lists about 130,000 clones, around 87% of them singletons, with about a sixth in the top ten. The CDR3 is made up of 13 amino acids. CDR1 is LNHDA, CDR2 SQIVND, per germline (reference sequence). Trimming left V 10 bases short and J 2 bases short, with 13 bases between. The J gene is TRBJ2-3, the V gene TRBV19, with D tentatively TRBD1 (6 bases). This clonotype was obtained from a woman aged 50 to 60 who had recovered from COVID-19. The sample was peripheral blood. CDR3 protein: CATQDRYTDTQYF. The CDR3 nucleotides read TGTGCCACCCAGGACAGATACACAGATACGCAGTATTTT.